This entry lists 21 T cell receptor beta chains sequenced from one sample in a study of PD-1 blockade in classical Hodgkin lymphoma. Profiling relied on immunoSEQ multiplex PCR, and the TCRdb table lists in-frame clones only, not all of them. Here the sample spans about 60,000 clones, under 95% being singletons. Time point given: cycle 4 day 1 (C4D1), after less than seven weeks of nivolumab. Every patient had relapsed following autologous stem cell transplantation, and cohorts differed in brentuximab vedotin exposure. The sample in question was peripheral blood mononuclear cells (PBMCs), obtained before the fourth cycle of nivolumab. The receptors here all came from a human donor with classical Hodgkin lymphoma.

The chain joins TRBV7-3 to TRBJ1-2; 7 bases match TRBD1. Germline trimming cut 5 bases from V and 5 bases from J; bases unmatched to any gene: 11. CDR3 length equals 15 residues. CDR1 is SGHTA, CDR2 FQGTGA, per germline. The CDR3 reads CASSPAFGTAYGYTF. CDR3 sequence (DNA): TGTGCCAGCAGCCCGGCGTTTGGGACAGCTTATGGCTACACCTTC.

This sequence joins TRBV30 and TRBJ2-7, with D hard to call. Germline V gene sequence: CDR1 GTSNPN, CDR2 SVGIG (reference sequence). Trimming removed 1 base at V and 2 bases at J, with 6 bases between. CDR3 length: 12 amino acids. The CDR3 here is CAWSGGAYEQYF. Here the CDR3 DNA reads TGTGCCTGGAGTGGAGGCGCCTACGAGCAGTACTTC.

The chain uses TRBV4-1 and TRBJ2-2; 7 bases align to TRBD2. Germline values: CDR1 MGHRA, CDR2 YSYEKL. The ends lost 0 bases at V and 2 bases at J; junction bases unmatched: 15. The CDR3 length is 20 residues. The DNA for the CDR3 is TGCGCCAGCAGCCAAGAGGGGGGACGAACCCTAGCGGCTAACACCGGGGAGCTGTTTTTT. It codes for CASSQEGGRTLAANTGELFF.

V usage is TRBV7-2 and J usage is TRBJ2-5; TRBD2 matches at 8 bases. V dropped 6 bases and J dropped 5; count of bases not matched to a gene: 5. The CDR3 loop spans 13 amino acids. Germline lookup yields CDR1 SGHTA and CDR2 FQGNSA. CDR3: CASRPGGAETQYF. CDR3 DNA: TGTGCCAGCAGACCCGGGGGGGCTGAGACCCAGTACTTC.

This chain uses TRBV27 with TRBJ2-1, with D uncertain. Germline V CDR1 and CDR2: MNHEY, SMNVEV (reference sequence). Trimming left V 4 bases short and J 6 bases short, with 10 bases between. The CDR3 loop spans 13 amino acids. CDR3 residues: CASSWGSLNEQFF. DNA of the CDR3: TGTGCCAGCAGTTGGGGAAGTCTCAATGAGCAGTTCTTC.

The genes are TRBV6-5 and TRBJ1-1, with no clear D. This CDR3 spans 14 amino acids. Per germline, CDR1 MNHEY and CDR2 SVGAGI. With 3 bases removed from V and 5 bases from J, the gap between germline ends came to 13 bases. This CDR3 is CASSYKRTRTEAFF. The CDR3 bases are TGTGCCAGCAGTTATAAGAGAACGAGGACTGAAGCTTTCTTT.

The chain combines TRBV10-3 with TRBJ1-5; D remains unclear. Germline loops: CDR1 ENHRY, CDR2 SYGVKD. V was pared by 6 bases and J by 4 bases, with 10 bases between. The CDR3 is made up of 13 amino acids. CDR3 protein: CAISVRLNQPQHF. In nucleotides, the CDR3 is TGTGCCATCAGCGTGAGACTAAATCAGCCCCAGCATTTT.

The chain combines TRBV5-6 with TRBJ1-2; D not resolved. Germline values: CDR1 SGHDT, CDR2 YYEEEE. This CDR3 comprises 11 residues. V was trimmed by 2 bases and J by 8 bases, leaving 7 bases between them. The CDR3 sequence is CASSFSTGYTF. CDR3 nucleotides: TGTGCCAGCAGCTTCTCGACAGGCTACACCTTC.

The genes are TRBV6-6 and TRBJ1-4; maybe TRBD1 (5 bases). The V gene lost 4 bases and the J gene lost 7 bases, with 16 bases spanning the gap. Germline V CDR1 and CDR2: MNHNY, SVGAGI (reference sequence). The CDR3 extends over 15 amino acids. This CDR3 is CASSFVRDGGEKLFF. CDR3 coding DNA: TGTGCCAGCAGTTTCGTCCGGGACGGGGGTGAAAAACTGTTTTTT.

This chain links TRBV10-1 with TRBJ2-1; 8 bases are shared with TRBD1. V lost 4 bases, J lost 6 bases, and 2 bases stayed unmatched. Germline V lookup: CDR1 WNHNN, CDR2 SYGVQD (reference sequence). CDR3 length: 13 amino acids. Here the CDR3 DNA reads TGCGCCAGCAGTGGGACAGGGACCAATGAGCAGTTCTTC. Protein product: CASSGTGTNEQFF.

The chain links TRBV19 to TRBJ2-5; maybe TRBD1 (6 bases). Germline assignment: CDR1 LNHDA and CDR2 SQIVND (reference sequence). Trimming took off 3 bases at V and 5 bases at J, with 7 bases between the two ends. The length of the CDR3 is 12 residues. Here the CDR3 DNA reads TGTGCCAGTAGTATTCAGGGGGAGACCCAGTACTTC. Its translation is CASSIQGETQYF.

CDR3: CASSPQQWDNYGYTF. The CDR3, as DNA: TGTGCCAGCTCACCCCAACAGTGGGATAACTATGGCTACACCTTC. The genes are TRBV18 and TRBJ1-2, with D hard to call. Germline V gene data show CDR1 as KGHSH and CDR2 as LQKENI. The ends were cut back, 3 bases at V and 1 base at J, with 12 bases in the middle. This CDR3 contains 15 residues.

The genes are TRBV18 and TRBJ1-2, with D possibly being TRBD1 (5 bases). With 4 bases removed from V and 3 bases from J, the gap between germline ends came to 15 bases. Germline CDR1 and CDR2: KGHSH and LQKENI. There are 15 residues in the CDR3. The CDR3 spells CASSRGDRFYYGYTF. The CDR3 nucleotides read TGTGCCAGCTCACGGGGCGACAGATTCTACTATGGCTACACCTTC.

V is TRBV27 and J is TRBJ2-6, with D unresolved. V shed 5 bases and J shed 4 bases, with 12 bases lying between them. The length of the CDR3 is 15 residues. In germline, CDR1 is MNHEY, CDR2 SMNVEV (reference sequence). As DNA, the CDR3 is TGTGCCAGCAGTGCCACATGGGTAGGGGCCAACGTCCTGACTTTC. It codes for CASSATWVGANVLTF.

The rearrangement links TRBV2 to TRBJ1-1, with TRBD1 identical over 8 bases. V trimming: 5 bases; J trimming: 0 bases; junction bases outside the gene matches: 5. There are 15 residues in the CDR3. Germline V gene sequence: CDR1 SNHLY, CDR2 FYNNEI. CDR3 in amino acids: CASSRDRRVNTEAFF. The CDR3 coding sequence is TGTGCCAGCAGTAGGGACAGGAGGGTGAACACTGAAGCTTTCTTT.

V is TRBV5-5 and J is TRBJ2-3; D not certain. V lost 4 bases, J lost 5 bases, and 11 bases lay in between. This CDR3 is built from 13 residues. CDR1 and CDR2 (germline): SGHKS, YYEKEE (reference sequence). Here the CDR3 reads CASSQEWGDTQYF. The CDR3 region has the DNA TGTGCCAGCAGCCAGGAATGGGGAGATACGCAGTATTTT.

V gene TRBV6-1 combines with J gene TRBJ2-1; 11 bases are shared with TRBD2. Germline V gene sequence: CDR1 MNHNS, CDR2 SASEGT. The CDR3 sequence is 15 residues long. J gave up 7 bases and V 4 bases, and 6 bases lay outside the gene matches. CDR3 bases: TGTGCCAGCAGTGTCGGGACTAGCGGTCGAAATGAGCAGTTCTTC. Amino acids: CASSVGTSGRNEQFF.

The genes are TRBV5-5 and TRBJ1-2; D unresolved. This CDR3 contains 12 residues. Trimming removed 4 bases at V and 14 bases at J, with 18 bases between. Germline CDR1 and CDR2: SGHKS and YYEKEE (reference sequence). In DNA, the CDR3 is TGTGCCAGCAGCCCGTCAGGACTGATTACAACCTTC. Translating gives CASSPSGLITTF.

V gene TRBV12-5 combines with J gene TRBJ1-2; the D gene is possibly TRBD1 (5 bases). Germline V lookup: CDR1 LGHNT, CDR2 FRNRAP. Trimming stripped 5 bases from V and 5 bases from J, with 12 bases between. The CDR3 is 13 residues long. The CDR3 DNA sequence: TGTGCTAGTGGTCCTTGGGGGTATTATGGCTACACCTTC. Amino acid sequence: CASGPWGYYGYTF. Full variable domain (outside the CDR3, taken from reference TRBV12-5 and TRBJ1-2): DARVTQTPRHKVTEMGQEVTMRCQPILGHNTVFWYRQTMMQGLELLAYFRNRAPLDDSGMPKDRFSAEMPDATLATLKIQPSEPRDSAVYFCASGPWGYYGYTFGSGTRLTVV.

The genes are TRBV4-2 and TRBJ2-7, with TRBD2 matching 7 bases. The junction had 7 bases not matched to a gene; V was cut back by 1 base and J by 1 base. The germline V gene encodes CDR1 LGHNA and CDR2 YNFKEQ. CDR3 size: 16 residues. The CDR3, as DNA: TGTGCCAGCAGCCAAGTAAAGGGACTACCTTCCTACGAGCAGTACTTC. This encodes CASSQVKGLPSYEQYF.

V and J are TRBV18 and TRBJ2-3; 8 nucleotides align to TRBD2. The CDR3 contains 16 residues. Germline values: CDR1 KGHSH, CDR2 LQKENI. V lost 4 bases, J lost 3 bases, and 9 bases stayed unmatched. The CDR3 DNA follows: TGTGCCAGCTCACGGATAGCGGGGAGCCGGACAGATACGCAGTATTTT. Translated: CASSRIAGSRTDTQYF.